This T cell receptor (beta chain) was found in a study of blood T cell repertoires in COVID-19. At the level of the study: The study drew acute and convalescent COVID-19 samples from the United States, Italy and Spain.

TCRdb keeps only in-frame clones here, not all; method: immunoSEQ multiplex PCR. The sample yields over 250,000 clones, roughly 89% seen once. Recovered Cohort 3 donors showed two negative PCRs, clearance, or symptom resolution. V lost 0 bases to trimming and J lost 12 bases; unmatched junction nucleotides: 8. The CDR3 totals 13 residues. In germline, CDR1 is SGHRS, CDR2 YFSETQ. The V gene is TRBV5-1, the J gene TRBJ1-1; 7 bases map to TRBD1. The clonotype was recovered from a woman in her sixties who had recovered from COVID-19. The sample consisted of PBMCs or T cells enriched from blood (not recorded which). CDR3 amino acids: CASSLGQGAETFF. CDR3 nucleotides: TGCGCCAGCAGCTTGGGACAGGGCGCCGAAACTTTCTTT.